This T cell receptor (beta chain) was observed in a study of shared clonotypes between healthy human individuals. General study findings and limits: Specimens sampled were limited to blood, with tissue repertoires likely differing. Estimated richness was generally greater in naive than memory subsets.

Selected positively for CCR7 and CD45RO-negative, naive CD8 cells excluded terminally differentiated effector memory CD45RA+ cells. Adult Caucasians living in Nashville, Tennessee made up all of the donors. Profiling relied on immunoSEQ multiplex PCR, and the TCRdb table lists in-frame clones only, not all of them. The profile shows under 1 million clones, about 97% of them singletons. Note on this clone: Its antigen remains unidentified.

This receptor was obtained from a man aged 30-40 years in good health. The sequenced sample consisted of naive CD8+ T cells sorted from blood.

CDR3 loop: CASSPRDSYYEQYF. Here the CDR3 DNA reads TGTGCCAGCAGCCCCCGGGACAGTTACTACGAGCAGTACTTC. This chain joins TRBV11-3 and TRBJ2-7, with 7 bases fitting TRBD1. V was clipped by 5 bases and J by 3 bases; unmatched bases: 7. Germline CDR1 and CDR2: SGHNT and YENEEA. CDR3 length: 14 residues.